The 6 T cell receptor beta chains listed next were all sequenced from one sample in a study of Graves' ophthalmopathy and Graves' hyperthyroidism. The TCR beta CDR3 regions underwent amplification from RNA transcripts. RT-PCR was first run with HTBI primers, then multiplex PCR in a second round. TCRdb reprocessed the multiplex PCR reads via MiXCR and lists one record per CDR3 protein. The top ten clones hold around 10% of a sample with roughly 1.1 million distinct CDR3 sequences, about 40% of them seen once. Sample: peripheral blood or thyroid tissue (not recorded which). These receptors came from an adult man with Graves' hyperthyroidism.

Ten or more counts support this clonotype. The chain is built from TRBV6-5 and TRBJ2-5, with D possibly matching TRBD1 (5 bases). Germline CDR1 is MNHEY and CDR2 is SVGAGI. This CDR3 comprises 14 residues. V lost 6 bases, J lost 5 bases, and 16 bases lay in between. In nucleotides, the CDR3 is TGTGCCAGCAGCAAGGACAACGGTGTCGAGACCCAGTACTTC. Encoded protein: CASSKDNGVETQYF.

This rearrangement joins TRBV10-3 to TRBJ1-1; 7 nucleotides align to TRBD1. The germline V gene has CDR1 ENHRY and CDR2 SYGVKD. The CDR3 loop spans 13 amino acids. V lost 4 bases and J lost 3; bases outside the gene matches: 2. The CDR3 coding sequence is TGTGCCATCAGTGGACAGGGCGACACTGAAGCTTTCTTT. Its protein is CAISGQGDTEAFF.

As concerns this clonotype: The conserved phenylalanine or tryptophan is not found at the CDR3 terminus, so this likely reflects a read error. It is unclear where the CDR3 begins or ends on the DNA, so no DNA is shown, and the CDR3 is as TCRdb lists it. V and J are TRBV11-2 and TRBJ1-4; the table's D call, TRBD1, was not checked against the DNA. Looked up from germline, CDR1 is SGHAT and CDR2 is FQNNGV. The CDR3 contains 8 residues when both ends are counted. CDR3 loop: CASSGWTG.

This sequence joins TRBV10-2 and TRBJ1-1; no reliable D call. Germline V gene data show CDR1 as WSHSY and CDR2 as SAAADI. This CDR3 comprises 10 residues. CDR3 amino acids: CVPQNTEAFF. The CDR3 DNA reads as TGCGTTCCGCAAAACACTGAAGCTTTCTTT.

This clonotype was observed many times. J is TRBJ1-4 and V is TRBV13; D not resolved. This CDR3 has 14 amino acids. V was shortened by 5 bases and J by 0 bases, with 7 bases between the two germline ends. The germline V gene has CDR1 PRHDT and CDR2 FYEKMQ (reference sequence). The CDR3 DNA reads as TGTGCCAGCAGCGGCTACCCAACTAATGAAAAACTGTTTTTT. Its protein product is CASSGYPTNEKLFF.

Comments on this clonotype: Since a much larger clone is just one base distant, this may be a read error. The chain carries TRBV15 and TRBJ2-5, with D unclear. Trimming removed 3 bases at V and 1 base at J, with 9 bases between. Germline V gives CDR1 LNHNV, CDR2 YYDKDF (reference sequence). This CDR3 comprises 14 residues. The CDR3 is CATSSGPPQETQYF. In nucleotides, the CDR3 is TGTGCCACCAGCAGCGGACCCCCCCAAGAGACCCAGTACTTC.